This record concerns one TCR beta chain sequence. As originally analysed: Reference gene primer amplification gave estimated nucleated cell counts. TCRdb's table, derived via immunoSEQ multiplex PCR, lists solely in-frame clones and lacks some. From that table come the V and J calls and clone size; the DNA was used to work out D and trimming. The data hold about 130,000 clones, with around 87% observed a single time. This entry belongs to a study of blood T cell repertoires in COVID-19. Whole-study context: Sites in the United States, Italy and Spain provided acute and convalescent COVID-19 samples. In each case, the material was cDNA or gDNA derived from T cells, B-cell-depleted T cells, or PBMCs.

CDR3 length: 15 amino acids. Germline V gene data show CDR1 as KGHSH and CDR2 as LQKENI. Trimming took 6 bases from V and 3 from J; bases not matched to a gene: 7. The V and J genes are TRBV18 and TRBJ2-7, with 11 bases lining up with TRBD2. What was sequenced was peripheral blood. The receptor was isolated from a woman aged 45-60 years who had recovered from COVID-19. The CDR3 sequence: CASSHTGTSGYEQYF. The CDR3 nucleotides read TGTGCCAGCTCGCACACCGGGACTAGCGGCTACGAGCAGTACTTC.